The T cell receptor (beta chain) described here comes from a study of vaccination and CD4 T cells after COVID-19. Turning to this clonotype: The antigen remains undetermined.

Time point defined: late sampling 161 to 241 days after vaccination in a few convalescent patients. Treatment in this sample: roughly 10-day PBMC culture with coronavirus spike peptide pools or control peptides (ViraFEST assay). Oncomine TCR Beta short-read sequencing was applied to DNA from cultured CD4+ T cells. TCRdb independently ran MiXCR on the PCR reads; one entry per CDR3 protein. This table has 15,000 or so distinct CDR3 sequences, just under 55% appearing once. The germline V gene has CDR1 MGHRA and CDR2 YSYEKL. This CDR3 region has 15 residues. V shed 0 bases and J shed 2 bases, with 8 bases lying between them.

The sequencing used CD4+ T cells from blood, cultured in vitro, collected about 7 months after SARS-CoV-2 vaccination. The chain joins TRBV4-1 to TRBJ1-3, with D possibly matching TRBD1 (5 bases). The clonotype originates from a human donor who had recovered from COVID-19. CDR3 DNA: TGCGCCAGCAGCCAAGATGCGACAGCTGGAAACACCATATATTTT. Translated, it gives CASSQDATAGNTIYF.